This T cell receptor beta chain emerged from a study of cytotoxic CD8 clonotypes in ibrutinib-treated CLL. Findings and caveats of the study: Upon ibrutinib response clonality rose, and upon progression it fell back toward baseline.

TCRdb keeps only in-frame clones here, not all; method: immunoSEQ multiplex PCR. The data show about 140,000 clones, 65% to 85% seen once. The CDR3 runs 15 residues. CDR1 and CDR2 (germline): GTSNPN, SVGIG (reference sequence). V shed 1 base and J shed 2 bases, with 15 bases lying between them. About this clone: Its antigen is not known.

The chain recombines TRBV30 with TRBJ2-7, with a weak D call TRBD1 (5 bases). The material sequenced was PBMCs, taken after 36 months of ibrutinib treatment. The clonotype was recovered from a human donor with chronic lymphocytic leukemia. The CDR3 DNA sequence: TGTGCCTGGAGTGGGCACTCTGTAGGGGCCTACGAGCAGTACTTC. Translated: CAWSGHSVGAYEQYF.